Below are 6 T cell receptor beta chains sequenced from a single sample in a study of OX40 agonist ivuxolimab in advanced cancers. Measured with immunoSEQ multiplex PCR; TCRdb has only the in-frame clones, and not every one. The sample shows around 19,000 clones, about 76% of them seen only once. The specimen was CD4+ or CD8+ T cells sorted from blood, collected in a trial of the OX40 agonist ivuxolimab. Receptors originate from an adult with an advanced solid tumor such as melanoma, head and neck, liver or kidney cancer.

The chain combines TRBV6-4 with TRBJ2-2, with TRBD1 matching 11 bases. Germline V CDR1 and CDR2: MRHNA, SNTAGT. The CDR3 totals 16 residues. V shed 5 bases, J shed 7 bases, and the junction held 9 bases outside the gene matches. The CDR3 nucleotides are TGTGCCAGCAGTCCTCCGGACAGGGGGCTCTTCGGGGAGCTGTTTTTT. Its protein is CASSPPDRGLFGELFF.

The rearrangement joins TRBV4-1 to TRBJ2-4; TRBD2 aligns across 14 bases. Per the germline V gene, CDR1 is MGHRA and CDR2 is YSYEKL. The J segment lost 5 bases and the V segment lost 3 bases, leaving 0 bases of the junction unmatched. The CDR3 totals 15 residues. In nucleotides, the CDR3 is TGCGCCAGCAGCCAGGGACTAGCGGGAGAAAACATTCAGTACTTC. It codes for CASSQGLAGENIQYF.

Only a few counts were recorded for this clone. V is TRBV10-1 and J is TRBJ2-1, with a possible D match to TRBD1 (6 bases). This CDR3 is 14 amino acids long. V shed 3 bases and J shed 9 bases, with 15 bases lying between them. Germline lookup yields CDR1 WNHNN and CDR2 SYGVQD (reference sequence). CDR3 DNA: TGCGCCAGCAGTGATATTACAGGGAAGGCTGAGCAGTTCTTC. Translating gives CASSDITGKAEQFF.

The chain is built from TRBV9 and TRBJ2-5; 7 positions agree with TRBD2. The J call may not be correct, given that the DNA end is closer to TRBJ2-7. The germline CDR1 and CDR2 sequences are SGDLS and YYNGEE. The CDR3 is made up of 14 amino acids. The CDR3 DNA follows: TGTGCCAGCAGCGCCGGACGGGGGGCCTACGAGCAGTACTTC. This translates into CASSAGRGAYEQYF.

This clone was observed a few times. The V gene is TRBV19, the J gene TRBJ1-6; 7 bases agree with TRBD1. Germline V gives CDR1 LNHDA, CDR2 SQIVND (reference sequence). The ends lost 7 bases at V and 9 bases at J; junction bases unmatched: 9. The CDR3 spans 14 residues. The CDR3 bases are TGTGCCAGTATGGGGACAGAGATTAGTTCACCCCTCCACTTT. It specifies CASMGTEISSPLHF.

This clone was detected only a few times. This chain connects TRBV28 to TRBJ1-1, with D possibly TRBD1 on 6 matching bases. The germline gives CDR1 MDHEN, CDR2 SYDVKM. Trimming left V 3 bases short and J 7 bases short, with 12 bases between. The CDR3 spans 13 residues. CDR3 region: CASSLAGGIEAFF. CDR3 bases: TGTGCCAGCAGTTTGGCGGGGGGCATTGAAGCTTTCTTT.